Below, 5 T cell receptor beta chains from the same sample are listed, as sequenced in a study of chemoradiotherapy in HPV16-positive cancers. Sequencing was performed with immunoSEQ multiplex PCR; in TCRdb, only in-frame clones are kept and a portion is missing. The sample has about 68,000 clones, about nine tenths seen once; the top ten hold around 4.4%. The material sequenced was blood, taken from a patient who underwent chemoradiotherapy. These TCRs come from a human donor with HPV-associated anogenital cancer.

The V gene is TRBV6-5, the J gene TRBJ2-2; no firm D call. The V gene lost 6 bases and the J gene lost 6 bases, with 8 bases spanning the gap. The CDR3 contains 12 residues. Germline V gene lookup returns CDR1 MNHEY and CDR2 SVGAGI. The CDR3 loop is CASSIAAGELFF. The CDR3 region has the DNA TGTGCCAGCAGCATCGCCGCCGGGGAGCTGTTTTTT.

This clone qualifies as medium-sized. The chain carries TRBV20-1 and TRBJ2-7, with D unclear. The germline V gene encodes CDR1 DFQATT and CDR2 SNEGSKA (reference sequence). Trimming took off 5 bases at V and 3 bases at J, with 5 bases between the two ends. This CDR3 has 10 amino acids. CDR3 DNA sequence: TGCAGTGCTTCTAACTACGAGCAGTACTTC. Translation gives CSASNYEQYF.

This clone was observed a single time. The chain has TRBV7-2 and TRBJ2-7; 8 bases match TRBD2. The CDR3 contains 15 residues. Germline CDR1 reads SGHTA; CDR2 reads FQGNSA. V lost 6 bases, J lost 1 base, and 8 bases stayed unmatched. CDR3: CASSPSGSASYEQYF. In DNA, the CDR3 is TGTGCCAGCAGTCCCAGCGGGAGCGCTTCCTACGAGCAGTACTTC.

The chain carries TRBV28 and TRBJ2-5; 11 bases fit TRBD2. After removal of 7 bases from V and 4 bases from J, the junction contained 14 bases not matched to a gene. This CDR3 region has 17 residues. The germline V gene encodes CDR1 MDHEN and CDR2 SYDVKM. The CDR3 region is CASTHGGSGRARETQYF. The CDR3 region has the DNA TGTGCCAGCACGCACGGGGGTAGCGGGAGGGCCAGAGAGACCCAGTACTTC. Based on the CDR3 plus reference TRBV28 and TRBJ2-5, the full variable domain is DVKVTQSSRYLVKRTGEKVFLECVQDMDHENMFWYRQDPGLGLRLIYFSYDVKMKEKGDIPEGYSVSREKKERFSLILESASTNQTSMYLCASTHGGSGRARETQYFGPGTRLLVL.

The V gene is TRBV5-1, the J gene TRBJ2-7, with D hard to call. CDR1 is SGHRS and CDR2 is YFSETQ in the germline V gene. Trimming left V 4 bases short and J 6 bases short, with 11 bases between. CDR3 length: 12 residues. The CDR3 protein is CASSPNESEQYF. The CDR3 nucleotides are TGCGCCAGCAGCCCGAACGAGAGCGAGCAGTACTTC.